Included here is one T cell receptor beta chain sequence, with context. Its antigen is undetermined. This entry comes from a study of CD8 T cells in Susac syndrome. RNA amounts of about 0.5 to 1 ug underwent reverse transcription with random hexamers. The immunoSEQ assay covered 54 Vbeta and 13 Jbeta segments for CDR3. TCRdb recomputed calls from the immunoSEQ multiplex PCR reads with MiXCR, one row per CDR3 protein. The sample includes about 49,000 distinct CDR3 sequences, 90% to 95% seen only once; the top ten take roughly 0.52%. The J segment lost 4 bases and the V segment lost 0 bases, leaving 2 bases of the junction unmatched. This CDR3 contains 15 residues. Germline V gene data show CDR1 as SGHNT and CDR2 as YYREEE (reference sequence). Study-wide results and caveats: As the study acknowledged, the number of individuals in its TCR sequencing and HLA analysis was relatively small.

The source of this sequence is a human donor in good health. Sequenced material: CD8+ T cells from PBMCs. This chain joins TRBV5-4 and TRBJ2-3; 10 positions agree with TRBD2. This chain's CDR3 is CASSLELAGADTQYF. The CDR3 DNA reads TGTGCCAGCAGCTTGGAGCTAGCGGGAGCAGATACGCAGTATTTT.